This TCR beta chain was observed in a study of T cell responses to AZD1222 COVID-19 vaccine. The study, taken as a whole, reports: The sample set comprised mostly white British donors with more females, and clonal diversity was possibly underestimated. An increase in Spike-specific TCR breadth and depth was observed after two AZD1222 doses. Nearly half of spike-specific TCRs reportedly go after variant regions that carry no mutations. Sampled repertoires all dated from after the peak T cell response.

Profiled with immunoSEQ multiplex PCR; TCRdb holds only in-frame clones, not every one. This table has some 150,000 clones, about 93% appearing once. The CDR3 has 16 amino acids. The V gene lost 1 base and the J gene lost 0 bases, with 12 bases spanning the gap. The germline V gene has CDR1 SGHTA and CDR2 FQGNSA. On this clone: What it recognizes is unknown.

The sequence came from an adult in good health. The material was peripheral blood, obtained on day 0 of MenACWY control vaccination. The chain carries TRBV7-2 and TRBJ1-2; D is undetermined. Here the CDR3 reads CASSLVSALANYGYTF. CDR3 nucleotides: TGTGCCAGCAGCTTAGTCTCGGCCCTAGCTAACTATGGCTACACCTTC.